What follows is one TCR beta chain and its context. The sample belongs to a study of blood T cell repertoires in COVID-19. About the research overall: The study drew acute and convalescent COVID-19 samples from the United States, Italy and Spain. Sources were T cells, B-cell-depleted T cells, or PBMCs; the material itself was cDNA or gDNA.

CDR1 and CDR2 from the germline V gene are GTSNPN and SVGIG (reference sequence). Trimming cost V 8 bases and J 5 bases; bases outside gene matches: 10. The CDR3 spans 13 residues. In the original workflow: Reference gene primer amplification yielded estimated nucleated cell counts. TCRdb's table, derived via immunoSEQ multiplex PCR, lists solely in-frame clones and lacks some. V and J calls and clone size are as listed in that table; D and trimming were resolved from the DNA. The sample gives over 85,000 clones, about nine tenths of which show up once; approximately 5% is in the top ten. V gene TRBV30 combines with J gene TRBJ2-3; TRBD2 matches at 7 bases. This receptor was obtained from a woman older than 75 with acute or convalescent COVID-19. The sequenced material came from peripheral blood. The CDR3 reads CAPLGGEVDTQYF. The DNA for the CDR3 is TGTGCCCCTCTGGGGGGGGAGGTAGATACGCAGTATTTT.